The 27 T cell receptor beta chains below come from one sample, sequenced in a study of blood T cell repertoires in COVID-19. Measured with immunoSEQ multiplex PCR; TCRdb has only the in-frame clones, and not every one. The data show some 160,000 clones, with roughly 80% seen just once and about 15% held by the top ten. Sequenced material: peripheral blood. These receptors were taken from a woman at least 80 years old with acute or convalescent COVID-19.

The J gene is TRBJ2-2, the V gene TRBV7-9; D unresolved. V shed 8 bases and J shed 4 bases, with 11 bases lying between them. The CDR3 is made up of 13 amino acids. In germline, CDR1 is SEHNR, CDR2 FQNEAQ (reference sequence). CDR3 sequence reads: CASSFVRTGELFF. As DNA, the CDR3 is TGTGCCAGCTCCTTCGTTCGCACCGGGGAGCTGTTTTTT.

V and J are TRBV28 and TRBJ2-7, with 7 bases matching TRBD1. Germline V gene sequence: CDR1 MDHEN, CDR2 SYDVKM. The ends lost 7 bases at V and 2 bases at J; junction bases unmatched: 14. This CDR3 is 16 amino acids long. As DNA, the CDR3 is TGTGCCAGCACCAAAGGGGGCAGCCCCACGGCCTACGAGCAGTACTTC. Protein sequence: CASTKGGSPTAYEQYF.

The genes are TRBV3-1 (or the pseudogene TRBV3-2) and TRBJ1-1; 8 nucleotides align to TRBD1. Germline V gene lookup returns CDR1 LGHDT and CDR2 YNNKEL (reference sequence). The CDR3 is 14 amino acids. J was trimmed by 4 bases and V by 4 bases; bases with no gene match: 5. The CDR3 loop is CASSPDRGGTEAFF. CDR3 sequence (DNA): TGTGCCAGCAGCCCCGACAGGGGAGGCACTGAAGCTTTCTTT.

The chain employs TRBV21-1 and TRBJ1-1. TRBV21-1 is recorded as a pseudogene. The CDR3 has 12 residues. CDR3 bases: TGTGCCAGCAGACGGGAGAACACTGAAGCTTTCTTT. Translated: CASRRENTEAFF.

This chain links TRBV12-5 with TRBJ2-1, with 14 positions matching TRBD2. The V segment lost 1 base and the J segment 7 bases; nucleotides outside the gene matches: 6. Germline V lookup: CDR1 LGHNT, CDR2 FRNRAP. The CDR3 extends over 17 amino acids. CDR3 in amino acids: CASGLGTSGRLKNEQFF. The CDR3, as DNA: TGTGCTAGTGGTTTGGGGACTAGCGGGAGGTTGAAGAATGAGCAGTTCTTC. The full variable domain, rest sourced from reference TRBV12-5 and TRBJ2-1, is DARVTQTPRHKVTEMGQEVTMRCQPILGHNTVFWYRQTMMQGLELLAYFRNRAPLDDSGMPKDRFSAEMPDATLATLKIQPSEPRDSAVYFCASGLGTSGRLKNEQFFGPGTRLTVL.

The V gene is TRBV5-6, the J gene TRBJ2-6; D is perhaps TRBD2 (5 bases). Trimming removed 2 bases from V and 4 bases from J, with 10 bases in between. The germline gives CDR1 SGHDT, CDR2 YYEEEE. The CDR3 has 15 amino acids. In nucleotides, the CDR3 is TGTGCCAGCAGCTTCCGGACTCTCGGGGCCAACGTCCTGACTTTC. Its protein is CASSFRTLGANVLTF.

About this clone itself: The sample holds other DNA sequences that translate to the same CDR3. V is TRBV5-4 and J is TRBJ2-7, with 8 bases matching TRBD1. This CDR3 region has 15 residues. With 0 bases clipped from V and 0 bases from J, the junction kept 2 bases outside the gene matches. Germline CDR1 reads SGHNT; CDR2 reads YYREEE (reference sequence). The CDR3 spells CASSLGQGSSYEQYF. The DNA of the CDR3 is TGTGCCAGCAGCTTGGGACAGGGGAGCTCCTACGAGCAGTACTTC.

This rearrangement joins TRBV6-1 to TRBJ2-1; the match to TRBD2 covers 7 bases. The germline V gene encodes CDR1 MNHNS and CDR2 SASEGT. V dropped 4 bases and J dropped 6; count of bases not matched to a gene: 12. The CDR3 has 16 residues. CDR3 sequence (DNA): TGTGCCAGCAGTGGGGGCAGTGTGGCTAGCGGCAATGAGCAGTTCTTC. Protein sequence: CASSGGSVASGNEQFF.

V and J are TRBV12-3 or TRBV12-4 and TRBJ2-7; the match to TRBD1 covers 8 bases. The CDR3 has 13 amino acids. Unmatched junction bases numbered 9, after V lost 5 bases and J lost 9 bases. The CDR3 DNA reads TGTGCCAGCAGTCGACAGGGGTTTGAAGGGCAGTACTTC. This encodes CASSRQGFEGQYF.

The V call is TRBV5-1, the J call TRBJ1-5; 10 nucleotides line up with TRBD1. This CDR3 has 15 amino acids. Germline V gene sequence: CDR1 SGHRS, CDR2 YFSETQ. After removal of 5 bases from V and 7 bases from J, the junction contained 9 bases not matched to a gene. The CDR3 DNA reads TGCGCCAGCAGTCAATCCGGGACAGGGGAACAGCCCCAGCATTTT. Its protein product is CASSQSGTGEQPQHF.

Written as DNA, the CDR3 is TGTGCCAGCAGCTTGGACAGGGGGCATGGCTACACCTTC. Encoded protein: CASSLDRGHGYTF. The chain is built from TRBV5-4 and TRBJ1-2; 9 bases line up with TRBD1. CDR3 size: 13 residues. The germline CDR1 and CDR2 sequences are SGHNT and YYREEE (reference sequence). The V and J ends lost 0 bases and 6 bases, in that order; junction bases with no gene match: 0.

This clone came up a few times. The rearrangement uses TRBV5-1 and TRBJ2-1; D is perhaps TRBD2 (5 bases). The V end lost 5 bases, the J end lost 2 bases, and 11 bases lay between the germline ends. The CDR3 runs to 14 residues. Per germline, CDR1 SGHRS and CDR2 YFSETQ. CDR3 protein: CASSKGDTYNEQFF. The CDR3 region has the DNA TGCGCCAGCAGTAAGGGAGATACCTACAATGAGCAGTTCTTC.

This clone was observed a handful of times. The rearrangement uses TRBV5-1 and TRBJ2-7; tentatively, D is TRBD1 (6 bases). Germline V gene lookup returns CDR1 SGHRS and CDR2 YFSETQ. The CDR3 runs to 14 residues. The germline V and J ends were trimmed by 2 bases and 2 bases, with 11 bases remaining between them. The CDR3, as DNA: TGCGCCAGCAGCTTACAGGGTCTCACCTACGAGCAGTACTTC. Encoded protein: CASSLQGLTYEQYF.

CDR3 loop: CASSQTSGSYEQYF. The CDR3 DNA sequence: TGTGCCAGCAGCCAAACTAGCGGGAGTTACGAGCAGTACTTC. This chain uses TRBV4-2 with TRBJ2-7; 11 bases map to TRBD2. Unmatched junction bases numbered 1, after V lost 2 bases and J lost 4 bases. The V gene's germline CDR1 is LGHNA and CDR2 YNFKEQ. CDR3 length: 14 amino acids.

Regarding this clone: This sample also contains other DNA sequences that code for the same CDR3. The chain has TRBV3-1 (or the pseudogene TRBV3-2) and TRBJ2-7; 14 nucleotides match TRBD2. The V and J ends lost 4 bases and 2 bases, in that order; junction bases with no gene match: 1. This CDR3 has 15 amino acids. Germline V gene data show CDR1 as LGHDT and CDR2 as YNNKEL (reference sequence). DNA for the CDR3: TGTGCCAGCAGCCCGGGACTAGCGGGGGCCTACGAGCAGTACTTC. Its protein product is CASSPGLAGAYEQYF.

The chain links TRBV7-2 to TRBJ2-3; D is possibly TRBD2 (6 bases). Trimming left V 5 bases short and J 4 bases short, with 13 bases between. The CDR3 length is 14 residues. The V gene's germline CDR1 is SGHTA and CDR2 FQGNSA. Here the CDR3 DNA reads TGTGCCAGCAGCCGGGGGAGCGCTGCAGATACGCAGTATTTT. It yields the protein CASSRGSAADTQYF.

The J gene is TRBJ2-3, the V gene TRBV3-1 (or the pseudogene TRBV3-2); TRBD1 matches 8 bases. Germline V CDR1 and CDR2: LGHDT, YNNKEL (reference sequence). The CDR3 is made up of 14 amino acids. The ends lost 4 bases at V and 4 bases at J; junction bases unmatched: 4. The CDR3 DNA is TGTGCCAGCAGCCTGGACAGGGAGGCAGATACGCAGTATTTT. The encoded protein is CASSLDREADTQYF.

This rearrangement joins TRBV5-1 to TRBJ2-5; 11 nucleotides align to TRBD1. After removal of 0 bases from V and 5 bases from J, the junction contained 0 bases not matched to a gene. The CDR3 is 14 residues long. Germline V gives CDR1 SGHRS, CDR2 YFSETQ. CDR3 in DNA: TGCGCCAGCAGCTTGGGGGACAGGGGGGAGACCCAGTACTTC. This translates into CASSLGDRGETQYF.

This chain links TRBV7-8 with TRBJ1-1; D is possibly TRBD1 (6 bases). The CDR3 contains 15 residues. V gave up 4 bases and J gave up 1 base, with 13 bases separating them. In germline, CDR1 is SGHVS, CDR2 FQNEAQ. The CDR3 is CASSSRTRGNTEAFF. Written as DNA, the CDR3 is TGTGCCAGCAGCTCTAGGACCAGGGGGAACACTGAAGCTTTCTTT.

The chain is built from TRBV11-2 and TRBJ2-5; D remains ambiguous. The CDR3 is made up of 13 amino acids. V was trimmed by 2 bases and J by 7 bases, leaving 11 bases between them. CDR1 is SGHAT, CDR2 FQNNGV, per germline. The CDR3 loop reads CASSLNGPGTQYF. Here the CDR3 DNA reads TGTGCCAGCAGCTTAAACGGCCCAGGGACCCAGTACTTC.

This clone is a singleton in its sample. This chain uses TRBV7-8 with TRBJ1-5, with D perhaps TRBD1 (5 bases). The CDR3 is 15 residues long. Germline V gene lookup returns CDR1 SGHVS and CDR2 FQNEAQ. V lost 0 bases and J 0 bases, leaving 6 bases between the germline ends. CDR3 loop: CASSLATVSNQPQHF. The CDR3 coding sequence is TGTGCCAGCAGCTTAGCGACAGTTAGCAATCAGCCCCAGCATTTT.

A note on this clone: Other DNA sequences from this sample encode an identical CDR3 as well. This chain connects TRBV5-1 to TRBJ2-2; 8 nucleotides line up with TRBD2. V gave up 0 bases and J gave up 4 bases; unmatched junction bases: 2. In germline, CDR1 is SGHRS, CDR2 YFSETQ. This CDR3 has 15 amino acids. Here the CDR3 reads CASSLELAGTGELFF. In DNA, the CDR3 is TGCGCCAGCAGCTTGGAGCTAGCGGGCACCGGGGAGCTGTTTTTT.

This clone was counted only a few times. The genes are TRBV5-6 and TRBJ1-2, with 9 bases matching TRBD1. CDR1 and CDR2 from the germline V gene are SGHDT and YYEEEE. The CDR3 has 16 amino acids. The trim removed 4 bases at V and 4 bases at J, leaving 11 bases unmatched. CDR3 DNA: TGTGCCAGCAGCGCGACAGGGGGAGCAACGGGCTATGGCTACACCTTC. This translates into CASSATGGATGYGYTF.

V and J are TRBV6-1 and TRBJ2-2, with D tentatively TRBD1 (5 bases). Trimming cost V 6 bases and J 1 base, with 9 bases left between them. Per germline, CDR1 MNHNS and CDR2 SASEGT. The CDR3 consists of 14 residues. The CDR3: CASSPQGNTGELFF. CDR3 sequence (DNA): TGTGCCAGCAGCCCCCAGGGGAACACCGGGGAGCTGTTTTTT.

This chain joins TRBV4-1 and TRBJ2-3, with 8 bases lining up with TRBD2. This CDR3 is built from 15 residues. After removal of 0 bases from V and 3 bases from J, the junction contained 2 bases not matched to a gene. The germline CDR1 and CDR2 sequences are MGHRA and YSYEKL. CDR3 in DNA: TGCGCCAGCAGCCAAGAACAGCGGGAGACAGATACGCAGTATTTT. Translated: CASSQEQRETDTQYF.

This chain uses TRBV18 with TRBJ1-1, with TRBD1 identical over 9 bases. Per the germline V gene, CDR1 is KGHSH and CDR2 is LQKENI. Trimming cost V 6 bases and J 5 bases; bases outside gene matches: 16. The CDR3 is made up of 17 amino acids. The chain's CDR3 is CASSLQGASFQGTEAFF. CDR3 nucleotide sequence: TGTGCCAGCTCTCTACAGGGGGCGAGCTTCCAAGGGACTGAAGCTTTCTTT.

The rearrangement links TRBV7-6 to TRBJ2-3, with 9 bases identical to TRBD2. J lost 0 bases, V lost 5 bases, and 12 bases had no gene match. This CDR3 is built from 18 residues. Germline CDR1 reads SGHVS; CDR2 reads FNYEAQ. The CDR3 coding sequence is TGTGCCAGCAGCCGCTCGGCGGGGGGGGGATATAGCACAGATACGCAGTATTTT. It encodes CASSRSAGGGYSTDTQYF.